Described below is a single T cell receptor (beta chain) sequence and its context. Antigen specificity is unknown. This specimen comes from a study of cytomegalovirus exposure and HLA in healthy donors. Primers: 60 Vbeta forward and 13 Jbeta reverse. Method: immunoSEQ multiplex PCR; TCRdb's copy keeps in-frame clones and lacks some. Among fewer than 90,000 clones, approximately 79% were seen once, and the ten largest hold 5.5% to 7.5%. Broader study findings: Later examination showed HLA-associated TCR beta chains had greater clonal expansion than equally common others.

Per germline, CDR1 SGHNT and CDR2 YYREEE (reference sequence). Trimming pared 4 bases from V and 0 bases from J, leaving 4 bases between. The CDR3 loop spans 13 amino acids. V is TRBV5-4 and J is TRBJ2-2, with D hard to call. The clonotype comes from a female donor in good health and CMV-seronegative. The sample consisted of PBMCs. This CDR3 is CASSGPNTGELFF. Here the CDR3 DNA reads TGTGCCAGCAGCGGCCCGAACACCGGGGAGCTGTTTTTT.